This is a list of T cell receptor beta chains from one sample in a study of T-cell reconstitution after alpha-beta-depleted transplantation in children. Via MiXCR, TCRdb re-called the PCR reads, giving one row per CDR3 protein. Of about 350,000 distinct CDR3 sequences in the sample, 10% to 15% were seen once. This material consisted of PBMCs, taken from the stem cell graft. Receptors originate from a human donor who donated a stem cell graft to a child with Fanconi anemia. The CDR3 runs from the conserved cysteine through the conserved F or W. Each record gives: V gene, D gene, CDR3 length, J gene, clone size, CDR3 protein. D genes are given only for firm matches. Not every row has a clone size; where given, it reads once, few, many or a size class.

TRBV9	TRBD1	14	TRBJ2-3	few	CASADRGGSDTQYF
TRBV27	TRBD1	13	TRBJ1-2	many	CASSSGTDYRYTF
TRBV28	NA	14	TRBJ2-2	many	CASTGGYDTGELFF
TRBV3-1	NA	14	TRBJ2-3	NA	CASSQGGGRDTQYF
TRBV6-2/TRBV6-3	NA	13	TRBJ2-7	many	CASWVVGIHEQYF
TRBV20-1	NA	18	TRBJ1-5	few	CSARDNNRGNHGNQPQHF
TRBV5-1	NA	16	TRBJ2-6	few	CASSLADLRRANVLTF
TRBV12-5	NA	12	TRBJ1-3	many	CASGEAGNTIYF
TRBV29-1	NA	14	TRBJ1-2	few	CSVEIQGFVYGYTF
TRBV10-3	NA	14	TRBJ1-2	NA	CAISLTGQKAGYTF
TRBV20-1	NA	12	TRBJ2-3	many	CSAARGPDTQYF
TRBV5-6	NA	14	TRBJ2-2	many	CASSFSAGTGELFF
TRBV2	TRBD1	14	TRBJ2-7	NA	CASIRGQGGYEQYF
TRBV12-3/TRBV12-4	NA	13	TRBJ2-5	many	CASSFRGLETQYF
TRBV9	NA	14	TRBJ1-1	many	CASSGDFSNTEAFF
TRBV20-1	NA	14	TRBJ2-5	many	CSASGFKGLMTQYF
TRBV11-2	TRBD1	13	TRBJ1-1	many	CASSPDRDTEAFF
TRBV30	NA	11	TRBJ2-2	NA	CAWSIAGELFF
TRBV6-1	NA	16	TRBJ1-2	once	CASTMQGGGGNYGYTF
TRBV20-1	NA	13	TRBJ1-2	NA	CSARGVPVYGYTF
TRBV5-5	NA	12	TRBJ1-2	few	CASSLGVFGYTF
TRBV4-3	NA	17	TRBJ2-6	NA	CASSQEVGSSGANVLTF
TRBV7-9	TRBD1	16	TRBJ1-1	few	CASSPPGQGMNTEAFF
TRBV20-1	NA	12	TRBJ1-2	few	CSALGQVYGYTF
TRBV12-3/TRBV12-4	NA	14	TRBJ1-5	many	CASSFGNRAQPQHF
TRBV3-1	NA	13	TRBJ2-7	few	CASSQQDRSEQYF
TRBV12-3/TRBV12-4	TRBD1	14	TRBJ2-7	NA	CASSTQGDSYEQYF
TRBV6-2/TRBV6-3	TRBD1	12	TRBJ2-1	few	CASSYSTGEQFF
TRBV9	NA	14	TRBJ1-2	NA	CASSVAVGDYGYTF
TRBV11-1	NA	15	TRBJ2-3	NA	CASSLGPVGGDTQYF
TRBV20-1	NA	15	TRBJ1-1	many	CSARRSGGGNTEAFF
TRBV4-1	TRBD1	14	TRBJ2-7	NA	CASSLRDRGDEQYF
TRBV27	NA	16	TRBJ2-2	few	CASQDRPGSNTGELFF
TRBV12-3/TRBV12-4	NA	15	TRBJ1-5	NA	CASRPTGQNNQPQHF
TRBV28	NA	15	TRBJ1-6	few	CASSLWPRADSPLHF
TRBV11-2	NA	18	TRBJ1-2	NA	CASGRGRGGFRVFYGYTF
TRBV11-3	NA	13	TRBJ2-1	NA	CASSQGRSHEQFF
TRBV5-1	NA	14	TRBJ2-7	NA	CASSPQTPSYEQYF
TRBV12-3/TRBV12-4	NA	13	TRBJ1-1	many	CASTFGGLGEAFF
TRBV5-1	NA	14	TRBJ1-4	many	CASSPGDRNEKLFF
TRBV29-1	NA	11	TRBJ2-4	NA	CSVRPKNIQYF
TRBV20-1	NA	15	TRBJ2-1	few	CSATGGVSSYNEQFF
TRBV7-6	NA	13	TRBJ2-1	NA	CASSSNRAGEQFF
TRBV20-1	NA	13	TRBJ1-6	few	CSAREGVGSPLHF
TRBV4-2	TRBD2	17	TRBJ2-1	NA	CASSQEGTRALGNEQFF
TRBV15	NA	15	TRBJ1-1	many	CATSRDGVGGTEAFF
TRBV9	NA	14	TRBJ1-1	many	CASSVTGRGTEAFF
TRBV6-5	NA	15	TRBJ2-7	NA	CASSYSAGTSHEQYF
TRBV6-6	NA	13	TRBJ2-5	many	CASSLVRGETQYF
TRBV28	TRBD2	17	TRBJ2-5	few	CASSLFQLAGGRETQYF
TRBV29-1	TRBD1	13	TRBJ2-1	NA	CSGGTGNYNEQFF
TRBV4-1	NA	12	TRBJ2-1	few	CASSQGGGVQFF
TRBV5-4	TRBD2	15	TRBJ2-7	NA	CASSPFPGLVYEQYF
TRBV5-6	NA	14	TRBJ1-2	few	CASSWGEDVHGYTF
TRBV6-1	NA	17	TRBJ1-1	NA	CASSEGSRFYMNTEAFF
TRBV12-3/TRBV12-4	NA	12	TRBJ1-5	NA	CASSLTDTSLHF
TRBV12-3/TRBV12-4	NA	14	TRBJ1-1	many	CASTWEGVGTEAFF
TRBV5-1	NA	15	TRBJ2-1	NA	CASRVSVESYNEQFF
TRBV20-1	TRBD1	15	TRBJ2-1	many	CSARVEGAAYNEQFF